A selection of T cell receptor beta chains follows, all from one sample in a study of vaccination and CD4 T cells after COVID-19. These receptors have no known antigen. From the PCR reads, TCRdb called clonotypes with MiXCR, one entry per CDR3 protein. The table includes around 1,500 distinct CDR3 sequences, 70% detected once. The starting material was CD4+ T cells from blood, cultured in vitro, obtained after SARS-CoV-2 vaccination. The receptors originated from a human donor who had recovered from COVID-19. Each CDR3 is given with its conserved first and last residue. Fields, in order: CDR3 protein, CDR3 DNA, V gene, CDR3 length, D gene, clone size, J gene. A D gene is named only where the DNA matches it firmly. A row's size may be missing; if present it is once, few, many or a size class.

cdr3_aa: CSASRGTSGGATAYEQYF; cdr3_nt: TGCAGTGCTTCTCGAGGGACTAGCGGGGGGGCCACGGCTTACGAGCAGTACTTC; v_call: TRBV20-1; cdr3_length: 18; d_call: TRBD2; clone_size: .; j_call: TRBJ2-7
cdr3_aa: CSASGVGSEAFF; cdr3_nt: TGCAGTGCTAGCGGGGTCGGAAGCGAAGCTTTCTTT; v_call: TRBV20-1; cdr3_length: 12; d_call: .; clone_size: .; j_call: TRBJ1-1
cdr3_aa: CSARSGFSQPQHF; cdr3_nt: TGCAGTGCTAGGTCGGGGTTCAGTCAGCCCCAGCATTTT; v_call: TRBV20-1; cdr3_length: 13; d_call: .; clone_size: .; j_call: TRBJ1-5
cdr3_aa: CASATGPSGNTIYF; cdr3_nt: TGTGCCAGCGCGACAGGGCCGTCTGGAAACACCATATATTTT; v_call: TRBV6-1; cdr3_length: 14; d_call: TRBD1; clone_size: .; j_call: TRBJ1-3
cdr3_aa: CASSLATGTEQYF; cdr3_nt: TGCGCCAGCAGCCTAGCAACAGGGACCGAGCAGTACTTC; v_call: TRBV5-1; cdr3_length: 13; d_call: .; clone_size: .; j_call: TRBJ2-7
cdr3_aa: CASSFQGLRETQYF; cdr3_nt: TGTGCCAGCAGTTTCCAGGGGCTACGGGAGACCCAGTACTTC; v_call: TRBV6-5; cdr3_length: 14; d_call: .; clone_size: .; j_call: TRBJ2-5
cdr3_aa: CASRPDRGNSHSPLHF; cdr3_nt: TGTGCCAGCAGACCGGACAGGGGGAATTCGCATTCACCCCTCCACTTT; v_call: TRBV6-2/TRBV6-3; cdr3_length: 16; d_call: TRBD1; clone_size: few; j_call: TRBJ1-6
cdr3_aa: CASSYLTSGGRDTQYF; cdr3_nt: TGTGCCAGCAGTTACCTTACTAGCGGGGGGAGGGATACGCAGTATTTT; v_call: TRBV6-5; cdr3_length: 16; d_call: TRBD2; clone_size: .; j_call: TRBJ2-3
cdr3_aa: CASSSAGTGENQPQHF; cdr3_nt: TGTGCCAGCAGTTCCGCGGGGACAGGGGAAAATCAGCCCCAGCATTTT; v_call: TRBV28; cdr3_length: 16; d_call: TRBD1; clone_size: .; j_call: TRBJ1-5
cdr3_aa: CASSLGGSGNQPQHF; cdr3_nt: TGTGCCAGCAGTTTAGGGGGTTCGGGCAATCAGCCCCAGCATTTT; v_call: TRBV27; cdr3_length: 15; d_call: .; clone_size: few; j_call: TRBJ1-5
cdr3_aa: CSARPSINEQFF; cdr3_nt: TGCAGTGCTAGACCGAGCATCAATGAGCAGTTCTTC; v_call: TRBV20-1; cdr3_length: 12; d_call: .; clone_size: .; j_call: TRBJ2-1
cdr3_aa: CAISESRLNGSDTQYF; cdr3_nt: TGTGCCATCAGTGAGTCGAGGTTAAACGGGTCAGATACGCAGTATTTT; v_call: TRBV10-3; cdr3_length: 16; d_call: .; clone_size: .; j_call: TRBJ2-3
cdr3_aa: CASSPTGVETQYF; cdr3_nt: TGTGCCAGCAGTCCGACAGGGGTAGAGACCCAGTACTTC; v_call: TRBV12-3/TRBV12-4; cdr3_length: 13; d_call: TRBD1; clone_size: .; j_call: TRBJ2-5
cdr3_aa: CASSLVATGGWDEQFF; cdr3_nt: TGCGCCAGCAGCTTGGTCGCGACAGGGGGCTGGGATGAGCAGTTCTTC; v_call: TRBV5-1; cdr3_length: 16; d_call: TRBD1; clone_size: .; j_call: TRBJ2-1
cdr3_aa: CASSFDRGSPLHF; cdr3_nt: TGTGCCAGCAGCTTCGACAGGGGTTCACCCCTCCACTTT; v_call: TRBV7-2; cdr3_length: 13; d_call: TRBD1; clone_size: .; j_call: TRBJ1-6
cdr3_aa: CSARDVSSYNEQFF; cdr3_nt: TGCAGTGCTAGAGACGTTAGCTCCTACAATGAGCAGTTCTTC; v_call: TRBV20-1; cdr3_length: 14; d_call: .; clone_size: few; j_call: TRBJ2-1
cdr3_aa: CASSRRSTETQYF; cdr3_nt: TGTGCCAGCAGCCGTCGTTCGACCGAGACCCAGTACTTC; v_call: TRBV11-1; cdr3_length: 13; d_call: .; clone_size: .; j_call: TRBJ2-5
cdr3_aa: CASSPTVSYEQYF; cdr3_nt: TGTGCCAGCAGTCCGACGGTCTCCTACGAGCAGTACTTC; v_call: TRBV6-1; cdr3_length: 13; d_call: .; clone_size: .; j_call: TRBJ2-7
cdr3_aa: CASSTRTGSYGTEAFF; cdr3_nt: TGTGCCAGCAGCACCAGGACAGGGAGTTACGGGACTGAAGCTTTCTTT; v_call: TRBV5-8; cdr3_length: 16; d_call: TRBD1; clone_size: .; j_call: TRBJ1-1
cdr3_aa: CASSLTEGANTEAFF; cdr3_nt: TGTGCCAGCAGTTTGACTGAGGGGGCGAACACTGAAGCTTTCTTT; v_call: TRBV12-3/TRBV12-4; cdr3_length: 15; d_call: TRBD1; clone_size: .; j_call: TRBJ1-1
cdr3_aa: CASSPHSDINYNSPLHF; cdr3_nt: TGCGCCAGCAGCCCCCATTCCGACATTAATTATAATTCACCCCTCCACTTT; v_call: TRBV4-1; cdr3_length: 17; d_call: .; clone_size: once; j_call: TRBJ1-6
cdr3_aa: CASSFWGSTEAFF; cdr3_nt: TGTGCCAGCAGCTTCTGGGGGAGCACTGAAGCTTTCTTT; v_call: TRBV7-2; cdr3_length: 13; d_call: .; clone_size: few; j_call: TRBJ1-1
cdr3_aa: CASSEQGSTEAFF; cdr3_nt: TGCGCCAGCAGTGAGCAGGGTTCCACTGAAGCTTTCTTT; v_call: TRBV10-2; cdr3_length: 13; d_call: .; clone_size: .; j_call: TRBJ1-1
cdr3_aa: CASSAGTGLYGYTF; cdr3_nt: TGTGCCAGCAGCGCGGGGACAGGGCTCTATGGCTACACCTTC; v_call: TRBV7-2; cdr3_length: 14; d_call: TRBD1; clone_size: .; j_call: TRBJ1-2
cdr3_aa: CASSARGLTDTQYF; cdr3_nt: TGTGCCAGCAGCGCCCGGGGGCTCACAGATACGCAGTATTTT; v_call: TRBV7-2; cdr3_length: 14; d_call: .; clone_size: .; j_call: TRBJ2-3
cdr3_aa: CASSQGNYGYTF; cdr3_nt: TGTGCCAGCAGTCAGGGTAACTATGGCTACACCTTC; v_call: TRBV27; cdr3_length: 12; d_call: .; clone_size: .; j_call: TRBJ1-2
cdr3_aa: CARMKERGGYEQYF; cdr3_nt: TGTGCCCGCATGAAAGAAAGGGGGGGCTACGAGCAGTACTTC; v_call: TRBV6-1; cdr3_length: 14; d_call: .; clone_size: .; j_call: TRBJ2-7
cdr3_aa: CASYLSRGKSSYEQYF; cdr3_nt: TGTGCCAGCTATCTATCCAGGGGAAAGTCCTCCTACGAGCAGTACTTC; v_call: TRBV6-4; cdr3_length: 16; d_call: .; clone_size: .; j_call: TRBJ2-7
cdr3_aa: CASSLALGNEQFF; cdr3_nt: TGTGCCAGCAGTTTAGCACTCGGGAATGAGCAGTTCTTC; v_call: TRBV27; cdr3_length: 13; d_call: .; clone_size: .; j_call: TRBJ2-1
cdr3_aa: CASSPESSSSADTQYF; cdr3_nt: TGTGCCAGCTCACCAGAGTCTTCATCTTCGGCAGATACGCAGTATTTT; v_call: TRBV18; cdr3_length: 16; d_call: .; clone_size: once; j_call: TRBJ2-3
cdr3_aa: CASSSRAGGLHAFF; cdr3_nt: TGTGCCAGCAGCTCCCGGGCAGGGGGGCTCCATGCTTTCTTT; v_call: TRBV27; cdr3_length: 14; d_call: TRBD1; clone_size: few; j_call: TRBJ1-1
cdr3_aa: CATSRPKAGSGNEQFF; cdr3_nt: TGTGCCACCAGCAGACCCAAAGCGGGTTCTGGCAATGAGCAGTTCTTC; v_call: TRBV15; cdr3_length: 16; d_call: .; clone_size: .; j_call: TRBJ2-1